This TCR beta chain stems from a study of Ad26.COV2.S vaccination and SARS-CoV-2 variants. This CDR3 region has 17 residues. Trimming took 1 base from V and 5 from J; bases not matched to a gene: 8. The germline CDR1 and CDR2 sequences are LGHDT and YNNKEL (reference sequence). The treatment denotes: 15 to 20 received Ad26.COV2.S at low or high dose, single or two shots; several received placebo; per-sample allocation not given. The samples were gathered on day 63 after the first injection of vaccine or placebo. Measured with immunoSEQ multiplex PCR; TCRdb has only the in-frame clones, and not every one. The sample yields about 410,000 clones, 89% seen once.

V is TRBV3-1 (or the pseudogene TRBV3-2) and J is TRBJ2-5; 12 bases are shared with TRBD2. The source of this sequence is a person between 18 and 65 years old who received the Ad26.COV2.S COVID-19 vaccine or a placebo. The material was peripheral blood, obtained in a trial of Ad26.COV2.S vaccine versus placebo. The CDR3 protein is CASSQGLAGDMWETQYF. In DNA, the CDR3 is TGTGCCAGCAGCCAAGGACTAGCGGGAGATATGTGGGAGACCCAGTACTTC.